This T cell receptor beta chain was sequenced for a study of T cells in tuberculosis. Whole-study results and caveats: Smaller distances to GMM-specific TCRs suggested their expansion in active tuberculosis.

Assay: immunoSEQ multiplex PCR; the TCRdb copy retains only in-frame clones and omits some. The table has around 39,000 clones, over 90% seen once. A word on this clone: No antigen is known for it.

This CDR3 spans 14 amino acids. Germline V gene data show CDR1 as SGHRS and CDR2 as YFSETQ. The V end was cut by 7 bases, the J end by 1 base, with 11 bases between. On average about 100,000 T cells per donor were immunosequenced. The gene calls are TRBV5-1 and TRBJ2-2; a possible D gene is TRBD1 (5 bases). Material: PBMCs. The receptor's source is a donor aged 10 to 29 with latent tuberculosis or without tuberculosis infection. The chain's CDR3 is CASGSQGNTGELFF. Written as DNA, the CDR3 is TGCGCCAGCGGGTCGCAGGGGAACACCGGGGAGCTGTTTTTT.